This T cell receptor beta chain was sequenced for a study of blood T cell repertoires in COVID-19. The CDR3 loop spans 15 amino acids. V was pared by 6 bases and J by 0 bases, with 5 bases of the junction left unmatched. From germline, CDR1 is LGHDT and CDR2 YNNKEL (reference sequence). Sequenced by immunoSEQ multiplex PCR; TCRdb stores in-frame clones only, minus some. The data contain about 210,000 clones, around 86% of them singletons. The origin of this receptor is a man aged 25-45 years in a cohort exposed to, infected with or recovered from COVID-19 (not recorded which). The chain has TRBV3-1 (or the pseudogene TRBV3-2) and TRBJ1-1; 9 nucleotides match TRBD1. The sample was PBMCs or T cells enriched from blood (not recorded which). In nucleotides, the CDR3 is TGTGCCAGCAGGGGGGGACAGGGAGTGAACACTGAAGCTTTCTTT. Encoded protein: CASRGGQGVNTEAFF.